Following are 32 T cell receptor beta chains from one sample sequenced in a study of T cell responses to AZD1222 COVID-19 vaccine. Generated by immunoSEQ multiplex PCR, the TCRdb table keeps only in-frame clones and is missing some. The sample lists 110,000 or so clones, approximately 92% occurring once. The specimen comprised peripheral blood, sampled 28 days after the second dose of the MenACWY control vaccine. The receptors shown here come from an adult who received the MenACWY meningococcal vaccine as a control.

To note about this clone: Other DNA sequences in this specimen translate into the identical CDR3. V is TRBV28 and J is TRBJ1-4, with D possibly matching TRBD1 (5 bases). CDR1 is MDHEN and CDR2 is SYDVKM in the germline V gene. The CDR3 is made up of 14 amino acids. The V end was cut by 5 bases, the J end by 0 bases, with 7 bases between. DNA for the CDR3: TGTGCCAGCAGTCCAGGGTCAACTAATGAAAAACTGTTTTTT. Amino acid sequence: CASSPGSTNEKLFF.

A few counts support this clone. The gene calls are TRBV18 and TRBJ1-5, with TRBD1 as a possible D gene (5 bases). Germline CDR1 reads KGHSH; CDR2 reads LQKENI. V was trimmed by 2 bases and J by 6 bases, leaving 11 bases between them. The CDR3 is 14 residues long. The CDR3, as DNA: TGTGCCAGCTCACCAATGGGGGGGGGTCAGCCCCAGCATTTT. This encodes CASSPMGGGQPQHF.

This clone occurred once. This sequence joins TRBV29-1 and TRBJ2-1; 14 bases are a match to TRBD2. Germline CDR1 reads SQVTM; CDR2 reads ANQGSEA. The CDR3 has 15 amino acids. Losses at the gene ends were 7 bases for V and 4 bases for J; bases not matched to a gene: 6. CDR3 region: CSGRLAGGTYNEQFF. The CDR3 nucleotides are TGCAGCGGTCGACTAGCGGGGGGGACTTACAATGAGCAGTTCTTC.

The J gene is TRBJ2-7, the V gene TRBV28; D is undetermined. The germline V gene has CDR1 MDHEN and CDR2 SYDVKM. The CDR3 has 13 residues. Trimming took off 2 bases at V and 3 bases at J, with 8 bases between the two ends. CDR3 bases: TGTGCCAGCAGTTTAAGGCCGGGCTACGAGCAGTACTTC. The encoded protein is CASSLRPGYEQYF.

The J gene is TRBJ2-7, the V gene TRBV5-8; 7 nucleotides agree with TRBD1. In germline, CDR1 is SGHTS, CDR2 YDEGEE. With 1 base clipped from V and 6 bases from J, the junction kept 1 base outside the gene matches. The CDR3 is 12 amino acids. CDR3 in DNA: TGTGCCAGCAGCTTGACAGGGGTCGAGCAGTACGTC. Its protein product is CASSLTGVEQYV.

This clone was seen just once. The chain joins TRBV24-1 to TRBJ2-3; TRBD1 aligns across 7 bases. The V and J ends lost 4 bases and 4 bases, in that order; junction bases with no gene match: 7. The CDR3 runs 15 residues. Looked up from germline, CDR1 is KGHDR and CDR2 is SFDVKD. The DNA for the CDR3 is TGTGCCACCAGTGAGGCCCGGACAGGTGCAGATACGCAGTATTTT. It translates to CATSEARTGADTQYF.

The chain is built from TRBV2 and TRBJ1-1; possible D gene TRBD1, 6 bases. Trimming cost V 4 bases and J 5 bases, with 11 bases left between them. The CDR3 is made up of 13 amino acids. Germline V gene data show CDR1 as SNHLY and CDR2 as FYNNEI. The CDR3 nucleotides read TGTGCCAGCAGTGGGAGGGGGTTTACTGAAGCTTTCTTT. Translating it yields CASSGRGFTEAFF. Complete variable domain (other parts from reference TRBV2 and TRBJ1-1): EPEVTQTPSHQVTQMGQEVILRCVPISNHLYFYWYRQILGQKVEFLVSFYNNEISEKSEIFDDQFSVERPDGSNFTLKIRSTKLEDSAMYFCASSGRGFTEAFFGQGTRLTVV.

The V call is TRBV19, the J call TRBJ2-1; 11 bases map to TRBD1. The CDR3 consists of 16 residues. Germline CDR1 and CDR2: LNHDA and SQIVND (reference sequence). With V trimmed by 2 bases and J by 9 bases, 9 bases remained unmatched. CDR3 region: CASSILVGQGAGEQFF. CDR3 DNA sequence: TGTGCCAGTAGTATATTAGTCGGACAGGGGGCCGGTGAGCAGTTCTTC.

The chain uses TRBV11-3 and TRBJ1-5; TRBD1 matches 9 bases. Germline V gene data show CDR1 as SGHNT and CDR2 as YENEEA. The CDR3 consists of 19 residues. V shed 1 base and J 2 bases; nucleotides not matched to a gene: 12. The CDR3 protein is CASSLVMSHRGRGNQPQHF. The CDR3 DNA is TGTGCCAGCAGCTTAGTAATGTCGCACAGGGGGCGAGGCAATCAGCCCCAGCATTTT.

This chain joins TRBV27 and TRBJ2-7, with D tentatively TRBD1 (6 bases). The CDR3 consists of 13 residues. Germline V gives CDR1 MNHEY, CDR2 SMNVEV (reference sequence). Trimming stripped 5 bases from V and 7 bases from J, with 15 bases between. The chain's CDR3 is CASSSNRVMEQYF. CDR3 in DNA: TGTGCCAGCAGTAGTAACAGGGTAATGGAGCAGTACTTC.

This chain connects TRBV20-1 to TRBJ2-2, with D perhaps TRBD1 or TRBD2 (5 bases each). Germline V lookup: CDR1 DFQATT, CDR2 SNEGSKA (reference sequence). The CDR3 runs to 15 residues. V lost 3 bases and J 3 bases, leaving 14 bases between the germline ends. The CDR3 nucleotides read TGCAGTGCTAGTTTCGGGGCGTTGGACACCGGGGAGCTGTTTTTT. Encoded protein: CSASFGALDTGELFF.

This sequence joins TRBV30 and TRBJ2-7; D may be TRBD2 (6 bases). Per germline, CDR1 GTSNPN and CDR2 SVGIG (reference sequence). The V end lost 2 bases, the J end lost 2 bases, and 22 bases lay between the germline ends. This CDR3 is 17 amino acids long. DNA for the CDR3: TGTGCCTGGAGTCCCCCGGGAGCCCGAGGGAACCCCTACGAGCAGTACTTC. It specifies CAWSPPGARGNPYEQYF.

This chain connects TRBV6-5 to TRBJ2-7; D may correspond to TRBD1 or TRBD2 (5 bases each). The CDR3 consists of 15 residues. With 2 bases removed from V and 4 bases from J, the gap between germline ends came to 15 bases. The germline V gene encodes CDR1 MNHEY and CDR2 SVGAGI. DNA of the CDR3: TGTGCCAGCAGTTACGGGGACGCGCAGGCTTACGAGCAGTACTTC. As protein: CASSYGDAQAYEQYF.

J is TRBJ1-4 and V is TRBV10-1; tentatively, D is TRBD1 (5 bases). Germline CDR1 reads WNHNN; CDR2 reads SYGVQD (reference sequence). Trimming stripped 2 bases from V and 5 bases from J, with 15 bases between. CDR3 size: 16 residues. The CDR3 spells CASSENGAVNNEKLFF. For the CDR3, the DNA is TGCGCCAGCAGTGAGAACGGGGCAGTTAACAATGAAAAACTGTTTTTT.

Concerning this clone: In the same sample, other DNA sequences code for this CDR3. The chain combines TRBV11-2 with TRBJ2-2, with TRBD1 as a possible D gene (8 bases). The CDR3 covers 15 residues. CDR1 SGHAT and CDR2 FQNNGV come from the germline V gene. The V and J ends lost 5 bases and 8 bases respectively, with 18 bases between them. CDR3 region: CASSPGQGGTGELFF. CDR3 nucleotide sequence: TGTGCCAGCAGCCCCGGACAGGGAGGGACGGGGGAGCTGTTTTTT.

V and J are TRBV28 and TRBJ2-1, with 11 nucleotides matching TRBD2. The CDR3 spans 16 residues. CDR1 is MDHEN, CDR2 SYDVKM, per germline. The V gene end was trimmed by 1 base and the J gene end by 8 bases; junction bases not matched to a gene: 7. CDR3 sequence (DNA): TGTGCCAGCAGTTTATCGGGTAGCGGGAGGGCCCATGAGCAGTTCTTC. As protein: CASSLSGSGRAHEQFF.

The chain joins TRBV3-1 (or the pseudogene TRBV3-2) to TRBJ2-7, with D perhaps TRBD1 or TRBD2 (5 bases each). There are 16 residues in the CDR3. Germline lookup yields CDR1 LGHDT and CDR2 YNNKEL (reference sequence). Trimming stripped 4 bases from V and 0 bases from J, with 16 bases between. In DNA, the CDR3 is TGTGCCAGCAGCCCAGGGAACGGGGCCTTCTCCTACGAGCAGTACTTC. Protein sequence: CASSPGNGAFSYEQYF.

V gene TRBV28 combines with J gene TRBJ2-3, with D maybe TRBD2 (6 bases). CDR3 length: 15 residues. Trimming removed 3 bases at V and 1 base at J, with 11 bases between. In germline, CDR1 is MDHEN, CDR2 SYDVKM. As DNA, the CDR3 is TGTGCCAGCAGTTTCGGGGGAGGCCGCACAGATACGCAGTATTTT. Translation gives CASSFGGGRTDTQYF.

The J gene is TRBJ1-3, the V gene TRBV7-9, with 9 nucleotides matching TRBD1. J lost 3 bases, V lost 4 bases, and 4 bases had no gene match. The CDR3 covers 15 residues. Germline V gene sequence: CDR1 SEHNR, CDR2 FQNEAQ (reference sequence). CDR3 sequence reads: CASSWGQGHGNTIYF. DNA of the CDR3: TGTGCCAGCAGCTGGGGACAGGGCCATGGAAACACCATATATTTT.

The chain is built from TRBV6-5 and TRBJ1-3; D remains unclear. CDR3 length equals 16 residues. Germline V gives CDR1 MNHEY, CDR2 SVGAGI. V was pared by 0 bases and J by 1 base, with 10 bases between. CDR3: CASSYSGVLSGNTIYF. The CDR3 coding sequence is TGTGCCAGCAGTTACTCTGGGGTTTTATCTGGAAACACCATATATTTT.

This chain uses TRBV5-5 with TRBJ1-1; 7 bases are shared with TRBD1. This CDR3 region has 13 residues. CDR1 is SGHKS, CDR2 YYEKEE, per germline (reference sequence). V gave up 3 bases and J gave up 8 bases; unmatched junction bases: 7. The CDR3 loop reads CASSSPGDSEAFF. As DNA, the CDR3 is TGTGCCAGCAGCTCCCCAGGGGACAGCGAAGCTTTCTTT.

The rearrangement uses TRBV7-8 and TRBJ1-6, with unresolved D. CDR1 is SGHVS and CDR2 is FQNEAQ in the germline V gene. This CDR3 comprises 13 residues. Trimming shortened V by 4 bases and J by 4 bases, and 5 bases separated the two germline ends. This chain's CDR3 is CASSSKYNSPLHF. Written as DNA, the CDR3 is TGTGCCAGCAGCTCAAAATATAATTCACCCCTCCACTTT.

CDR3 sequence (DNA): TGTGCCAGCAGTTACCAGGGGACGTACAATGAGCAGTTCTTC. It translates to CASSYQGTYNEQFF. The J gene is TRBJ2-1, the V gene TRBV28; TRBD1 is a possible D gene (6 bases). This CDR3 spans 14 amino acids. Germline-derived CDR1 and CDR2 are MDHEN and SYDVKM. Trimming removed 4 bases at V and 4 bases at J, with 11 bases between.

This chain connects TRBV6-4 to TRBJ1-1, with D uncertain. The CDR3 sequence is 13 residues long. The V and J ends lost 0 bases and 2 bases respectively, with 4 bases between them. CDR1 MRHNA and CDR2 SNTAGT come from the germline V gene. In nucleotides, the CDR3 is TGTGCCAGCAGTGACTCGGACAACACTGAAGCTTTCTTT. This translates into CASSDSDNTEAFF.

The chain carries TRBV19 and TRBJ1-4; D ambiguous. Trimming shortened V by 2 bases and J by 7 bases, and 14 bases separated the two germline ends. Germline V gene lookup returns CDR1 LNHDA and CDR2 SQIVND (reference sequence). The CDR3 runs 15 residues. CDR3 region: CASSIYQAPPEKLFF. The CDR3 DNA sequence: TGTGCCAGTAGTATATATCAGGCGCCGCCTGAAAAACTGTTTTTT.

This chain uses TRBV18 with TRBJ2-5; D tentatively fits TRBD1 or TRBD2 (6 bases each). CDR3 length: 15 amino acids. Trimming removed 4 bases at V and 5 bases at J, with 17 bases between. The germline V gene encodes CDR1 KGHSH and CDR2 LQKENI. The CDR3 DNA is TGTGCCAGCTCACAATACACAGGGACTGGGGAGACCCAGTACTTC. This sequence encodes CASSQYTGTGETQYF.

Here the CDR3 DNA reads TGCGCCAGCAGCCAAGTTCTGCCGAACAACAGGGGATTATCAAGCACAGATACGCAGTATTTT. This encodes CASSQVLPNNRGLSSTDTQYF. The V call is TRBV4-3, the J call TRBJ2-3, with TRBD1 matching over 7 bases. Per germline, CDR1 LGHNA and CDR2 YSLEER. This CDR3 spans 21 amino acids. Losses at the gene ends were 1 base for V and 0 bases for J; bases not matched to a gene: 19.

CDR3 coding DNA: TGTGCCAGTAGAGGGAAGGGCGAGCAGTACTTC. Its protein product is CASRGKGEQYF. The rearrangement links TRBV19 to TRBJ2-7; the D is unclear. Per the germline V gene, CDR1 is LNHDA and CDR2 is SQIVND (reference sequence). The CDR3 contains 11 residues. Between the trimmed V and J ends, which lost 6 bases and 6 bases, there was a span of 9 bases.

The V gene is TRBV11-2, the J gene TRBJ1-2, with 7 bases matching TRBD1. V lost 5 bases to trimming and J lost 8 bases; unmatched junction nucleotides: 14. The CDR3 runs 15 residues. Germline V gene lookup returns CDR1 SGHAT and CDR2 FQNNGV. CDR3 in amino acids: CASSPKGQLLWGYTF. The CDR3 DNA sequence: TGTGCCAGCAGCCCCAAGGGACAGCTCCTCTGGGGCTACACCTTC.

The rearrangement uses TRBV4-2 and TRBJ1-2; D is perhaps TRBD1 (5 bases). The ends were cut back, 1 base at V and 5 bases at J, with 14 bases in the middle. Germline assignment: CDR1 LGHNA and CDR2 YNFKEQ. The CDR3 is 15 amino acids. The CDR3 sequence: CASSQVAVGDYGYTF. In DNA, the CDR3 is TGTGCCAGCAGCCAAGTGGCCGTGGGGGATTATGGCTACACCTTC.

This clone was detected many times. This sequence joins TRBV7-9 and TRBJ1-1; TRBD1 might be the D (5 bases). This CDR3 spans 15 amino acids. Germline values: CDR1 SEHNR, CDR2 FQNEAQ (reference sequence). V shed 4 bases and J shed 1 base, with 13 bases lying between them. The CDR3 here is CASSSRDGKNTEAFF. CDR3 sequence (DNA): TGTGCCAGCAGCTCCCGGGACGGCAAGAACACTGAAGCTTTCTTT. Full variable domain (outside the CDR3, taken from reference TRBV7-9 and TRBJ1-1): DTGVSQNPRHKITKRGQNVTFRCDPISEHNRLYWYRQTLGQGPEFLTYFQNEAQLEKSRLLSDRFSAERPKGSFSTLEIQRTEQGDSAMYLCASSSRDGKNTEAFFGQGTRLTVV.

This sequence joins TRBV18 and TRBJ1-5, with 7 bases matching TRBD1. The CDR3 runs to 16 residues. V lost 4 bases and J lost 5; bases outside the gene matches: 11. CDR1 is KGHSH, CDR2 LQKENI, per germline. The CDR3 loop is CASSLSTGPRDQPQHF. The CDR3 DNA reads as TGTGCCAGCTCACTGTCGACAGGGCCAAGGGATCAGCCCCAGCATTTT.